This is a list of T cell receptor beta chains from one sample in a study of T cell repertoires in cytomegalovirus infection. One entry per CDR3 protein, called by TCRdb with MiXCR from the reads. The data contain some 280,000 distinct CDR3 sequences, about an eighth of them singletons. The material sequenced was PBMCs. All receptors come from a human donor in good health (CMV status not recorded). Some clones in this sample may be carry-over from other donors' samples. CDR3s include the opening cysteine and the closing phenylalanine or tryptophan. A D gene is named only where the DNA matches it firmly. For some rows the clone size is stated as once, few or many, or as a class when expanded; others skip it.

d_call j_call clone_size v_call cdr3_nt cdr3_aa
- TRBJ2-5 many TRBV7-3 TGTGCCAGCAGCTTAGGGGGCAGGGTTGATGAGACCCAGTACTTC CASSLGGRVDETQYF
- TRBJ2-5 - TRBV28 TGTGCCAGGCGGGGGCGCAGAGAGACCCAGTACTTC CARRGRRETQYF
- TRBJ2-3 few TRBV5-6 TGTGCCAGCAGTGGGTGGGGGTCGTCCCTCACAGATACGCAGTATTTT CASSGWGSSLTDTQYF
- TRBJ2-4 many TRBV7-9 TGTGCCAGCAGCGTCCGGGACTCTAAAAACATTCAGTACTTC CASSVRDSKNIQYF
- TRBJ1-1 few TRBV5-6 TGTGCCAGCAGCTTGGCGGCGGGCACTGAAGCTTTCTTT CASSLAAGTEAFF
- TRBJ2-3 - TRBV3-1 TGTGCCAGCAGCCAACTAGCAGATACGCAGTATTTT CASSQLADTQYF
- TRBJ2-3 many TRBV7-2 TGTGCCAGCAGCTTGATAGCGGCCATCACAGATACGCAGTATTTT CASSLIAAITDTQYF
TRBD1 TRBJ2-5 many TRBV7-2 TGTGCCAGCAGCCACCGACAGGGGCAAGAGACCCAGTACTTC CASSHRQGQETQYF
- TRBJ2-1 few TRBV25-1 TGTGCCAGCAGTGAATACGGGAAATCCTACAATGAGCAGTTCTTC CASSEYGKSYNEQFF
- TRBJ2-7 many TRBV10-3 TGTGCCCCATATAGTGGGGGCGAGCAGTACTTC CAPYSGGEQYF
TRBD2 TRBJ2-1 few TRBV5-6 TGTGCCAGCAGCAGGGGGGGACTAGCGATCTACAATGAGCAGTTCTTC CASSRGGLAIYNEQFF
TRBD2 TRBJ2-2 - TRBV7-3 TGTGCCAGCGCCACTAGCGGGAGGAACACCGGGGAGCTGTTTTTT CASATSGRNTGELFF
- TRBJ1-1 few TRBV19 TGTGCCAGTAAGGAGAGGACTTCTGAAGCTTTCTTT CASKERTSEAFF
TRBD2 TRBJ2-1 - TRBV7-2 TGTGCCAGCAGCTTAGTCCGTCTAGCGGGGGGATACAATGAGCAGTTCTTC CASSLVRLAGGYNEQFF
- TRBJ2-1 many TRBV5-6 TGTGCCAGCAGCTTTATCGGAGATGAGCAGTTCTTC CASSFIGDEQFF
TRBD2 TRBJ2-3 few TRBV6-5 TGTGCCAGCAGTTCCGGGACTAGCGGCACAGATACGCAGTATTTT CASSSGTSGTDTQYF
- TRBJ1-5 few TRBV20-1 TGCAGTGCTAGAGACGTAGGGATAAGCAATCAGCCCCAGCATTTT CSARDVGISNQPQHF
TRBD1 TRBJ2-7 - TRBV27 TGTGCCAGCAGTTTACCGGGACAGCGTAACATCCACGAGCAGTACTTC CASSLPGQRNIHEQYF
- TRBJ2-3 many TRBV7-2 TGTGCCAGCAGCCGGGCAGATACGCAGTATTTT CASSRADTQYF
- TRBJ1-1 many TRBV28 TGTGCCAGCAGTTTAACGGTCAGAATGAACACTGAAGCTTTCTTT CASSLTVRMNTEAFF